Listed here are 22 T cell receptor beta chains from one sample, sequenced in a study of yellow fever vaccine responses in identical twins. TCRdb used MiXCR to reprocess the RT-PCR reads, holding one entry per CDR3 protein. The sample has approximately 15,000 distinct CDR3 sequences, roughly 80% seen once; the top ten hold 1.8%. This material consisted of T cells from blood (PBMCs), unsorted or a sorted subset (not recorded which), taken before or after yellow fever vaccination (not recorded which). These receptors were collected from a woman aged 18-35 years who received the yellow fever vaccine.

This clonotype was seen once. The chain employs TRBV2 and TRBJ1-1, with D possibly TRBD1 on 6 matching bases. The germline gives CDR1 SNHLY, CDR2 FYNNEI. This CDR3 region has 16 residues. Trimming shortened V by 6 bases and J by 0 bases, and 17 bases separated the two germline ends. CDR3 nucleotide sequence: TGTGCCAGCAGCGCAAGTAACAGGGCCATGAACACTGAAGCTTTCTTT. Translating it yields CASSASNRAMNTEAFF. Drawing the rest from reference TRBV2 and TRBJ1-1, the complete variable domain is EPEVTQTPSHQVTQMGQEVILRCVPISNHLYFYWYRQILGQKVEFLVSFYNNEISEKSEIFDDQFSVERPDGSNFTLKIRSTKLEDSAMYFCASSASNRAMNTEAFFGQGTRLTVV.

V and J are TRBV29-1 and TRBJ2-7, with D possibly TRBD1 on 5 matching bases. Per the germline V gene, CDR1 is SQVTM and CDR2 is ANQGSEA. This CDR3 contains 15 residues. Between the trimmed V and J ends, which lost 0 bases and 2 bases, there was a span of 14 bases. In nucleotides, the CDR3 is TGCAGCGTTGAAGACGACAGCCATTCTACCTACGAGCAGTACTTC. Its translation: CSVEDDSHSTYEQYF.

The J gene is TRBJ2-7, the V gene TRBV5-1; D call uncertain. Germline V gene lookup returns CDR1 SGHRS and CDR2 YFSETQ. This CDR3 is built from 13 residues. Trimming pared 4 bases from V and 2 bases from J, leaving 10 bases between. The CDR3 here is CASSDGTAYEQYF. In DNA form, the CDR3 reads TGCGCCAGCAGCGACGGTACTGCCTACGAGCAGTACTTC.

The chain is built from TRBV11-1 and TRBJ2-7; TRBD1 matches at 7 bases. CDR3 length: 14 amino acids. V was clipped by 1 base and J by 5 bases; unmatched bases: 5. CDR1 is SGHAT, CDR2 FQDESV, per germline (reference sequence). In nucleotides, the CDR3 is TGTGCCAGCAGCTTAGGCCCAGGGGGAAACGAGCAGTACTTC. Amino acid sequence: CASSLGPGGNEQYF.

This sequence joins TRBV29-1 and TRBJ2-3; TRBD2 matches at 8 bases. Trimming took 1 base from V and 6 from J; bases not matched to a gene: 3. The length of the CDR3 is 13 residues. Germline assignment: CDR1 SQVTM and CDR2 ANQGSEA. The CDR3 here is CSVEAGGRDTQYF. The CDR3 nucleotides are TGCAGCGTTGAAGCGGGGGGGCGGGATACGCAGTATTTT.

J is TRBJ1-1 and V is TRBV30; tentatively, D is TRBD1 (6 bases). This CDR3 region has 14 residues. V lost 0 bases and J lost 0, with 8 bases in between. Germline lookup yields CDR1 GTSNPN and CDR2 SVGIG (reference sequence). The chain's CDR3 is CAWSVGQMNTEAFF. DNA of the CDR3: TGTGCCTGGAGTGTAGGACAGATGAACACTGAAGCTTTCTTT.

The chain joins TRBV7-8 to TRBJ2-3; weak D call: TRBD1 (5 bases). V was cut by 1 base and J by 6 bases, with 11 bases left in between. The CDR3 contains 14 residues. Germline values: CDR1 SGHVS, CDR2 FQNEAQ. CDR3 region: CASSLGTIGDTQYF. As DNA, the CDR3 is TGTGCCAGCAGCTTAGGGACAATCGGCGATACGCAGTATTTT.

The chain is built from TRBV7-9 and TRBJ2-7; D could derive from TRBD1 or TRBD2 (5 bases each). With 5 bases removed from V and 1 base from J, the gap between germline ends came to 12 bases. The CDR3 is made up of 14 amino acids. Germline V gene data show CDR1 as SEHNR and CDR2 as FQNEAQ (reference sequence). The CDR3: CASSPWDESYEQYF. The CDR3 nucleotides read TGTGCCAGCAGCCCCTGGGACGAGTCCTACGAGCAGTACTTC. The full variable domain, in which reference TRBV7-9 and TRBJ2-7 provide the parts outside the CDR3, is DTGVSQNPRHKITKRGQNVTFRCDPISEHNRLYWYRQTLGQGPEFLTYFQNEAQLEKSRLLSDRFSAERPKGSFSTLEIQRTEQGDSAMYLCASSPWDESYEQYFGPGTRLTVT.

The chain joins TRBV5-1 to TRBJ2-7, with unresolved D. The CDR3 spans 14 residues. V was clipped by 0 bases and J by 4 bases, with 11 bases between them. The germline CDR1 and CDR2 sequences are SGHRS and YFSETQ. The CDR3 coding sequence is TGCGCCAGCAGCTTGGAAACAGTTCTATACGAGCAGTACTTC. Its translation is CASSLETVLYEQYF.

The chain links TRBV19 to TRBJ1-5; 9 bases match TRBD1. The ends lost 8 bases at V and 7 bases at J; junction bases unmatched: 3. The CDR3 has 12 amino acids. Looked up from germline, CDR1 is LNHDA and CDR2 is SQIVND (reference sequence). In DNA, the CDR3 is TGTGCCAGTGGGACAGGGACCCAGCCCCAGCATTTT. This gives the protein CASGTGTQPQHF.

The CDR3 sequence: CSASPLAGSYNEQFF. The CDR3 DNA reads TGCAGTGCTAGCCCCCTAGCGGGGTCGTACAATGAGCAGTTCTTC. The genes are TRBV20-1 and TRBJ2-1; 9 nucleotides line up with TRBD2. V lost 3 bases, J lost 4 bases, and 7 bases stayed unmatched. CDR3 length equals 15 residues. CDR1 is DFQATT and CDR2 is SNEGSKA in the germline V gene (reference sequence).

This chain connects TRBV29-1 to TRBJ2-1, with a weak D call TRBD2 (6 bases). Trimming took 7 bases from V and 2 from J, leaving 15 bases between them. There are 14 residues in the CDR3. CDR1 is SQVTM, CDR2 ANQGSEA, per germline. The CDR3 region is CSGRPRETYNEQFF. The CDR3 DNA is TGCAGCGGCCGTCCCCGGGAGACCTACAATGAGCAGTTCTTC.

The chain employs TRBV13 and TRBJ2-7, with 11 bases fitting TRBD2. The length of the CDR3 is 15 residues. Germline trimming cut 6 bases from V and 1 base from J; bases unmatched to any gene: 5. Per germline, CDR1 PRHDT and CDR2 FYEKMQ (reference sequence). DNA of the CDR3: TGTGCCAGCAGACCGGGACTAGCGGCTTCCTACGAGCAGTACTTC. Its translation: CASRPGLAASYEQYF.

The CDR3 region has the DNA TGTGCCACCAGCAGAGGAGCGAACACTGAAGCTTTCTTT. Translation gives CATSRGANTEAFF. The V gene is TRBV15, the J gene TRBJ1-1; D unresolved. Germline V gene lookup returns CDR1 LNHNV and CDR2 YYDKDF (reference sequence). There are 13 residues in the CDR3. V was trimmed by 1 base and J by 1 base, leaving 4 bases between them.

V usage is TRBV11-3 and J usage is TRBJ2-3; a weak D match, TRBD2 (6 bases). The germline V and J ends were trimmed by 5 bases and 0 bases, with 15 bases remaining between them. The CDR3 is 16 amino acids. Germline V lookup: CDR1 SGHNT, CDR2 YENEEA. The CDR3: CASSPNTGTSTDTQYF. DNA for the CDR3: TGTGCCAGCAGCCCCAACACCGGGACTAGCACAGATACGCAGTATTTT.

The CDR3 is CASSEMGNSYEQYF. Written as DNA, the CDR3 is TGCGCCAGCAGTGAGATGGGAAATTCCTACGAGCAGTACTTC. J is TRBJ2-7 and V is TRBV10-1; D is ambiguous. Trimming cost V 2 bases and J 1 base, with 9 bases left between them. The CDR3 sequence is 14 residues long. Germline V gene data show CDR1 as WNHNN and CDR2 as SYGVQD (reference sequence).

The chain links TRBV5-6 to TRBJ2-1, with D tentatively TRBD2 (6 bases). V lost 4 bases to trimming and J lost 9 bases, with 17 bases between them. From germline, CDR1 is SGHDT and CDR2 YYEEEE. CDR3 size: 14 residues. In DNA, the CDR3 is TGTGCCAGCAGCCCAGCCGGTTCGGGGGTTGAGCAGTTCTTC. Encoded protein: CASSPAGSGVEQFF.

V gene TRBV10-3 combines with J gene TRBJ2-1; 10 bases agree with TRBD2. There are 15 residues in the CDR3. V lost 10 bases, J lost 10 bases, and 16 bases stayed unmatched. Germline CDR1 reads ENHRY; CDR2 reads SYGVKD. CDR3: CATQTPSGSSWEQFF. The DNA of the CDR3 is TGTGCCACACAGACCCCTAGCGGGAGTTCATGGGAGCAGTTCTTC.

The rearrangement uses TRBV29-1 and TRBJ2-7, with D uncertain. In germline, CDR1 is SQVTM, CDR2 ANQGSEA. The germline V and J ends were trimmed by 7 bases and 0 bases, with 16 bases remaining between them. The CDR3 is made up of 14 amino acids. The chain's CDR3 is CSAKRFPLSYEQYF. The CDR3 nucleotides read TGCAGCGCCAAGAGGTTCCCTCTCTCCTACGAGCAGTACTTC.

The chain uses TRBV6-2 or TRBV6-3 and TRBJ2-1, with TRBD2 as a possible D gene (6 bases). With 2 bases removed from V and 8 bases from J, the gap between germline ends came to 16 bases. The V gene's germline CDR1 is MNHEY and CDR2 SVGEGT. This CDR3 has 15 residues. The CDR3 bases are TGTGCCAGCAGTTACATTGGGGCGGGACCCGATGAGCAGTTCTTC. As protein: CASSYIGAGPDEQFF.

The rearrangement joins TRBV4-3 to TRBJ2-7; no clear D. Deletions cut 0 bases from V and 0 bases from J, with 18 bases between. This CDR3 contains 18 residues. From germline, CDR1 is LGHNA and CDR2 YSLEER. CDR3 loop: CASSQEFSNGPYSYEQYF. CDR3 sequence (DNA): TGCGCCAGCAGCCAAGAATTTAGTAACGGTCCCTACTCCTACGAGCAGTACTTC.

V and J are TRBV28 and TRBJ2-5, with TRBD2 matching 7 bases. This CDR3 has 16 residues. Germline V gene sequence: CDR1 MDHEN, CDR2 SYDVKM. Trimming cost V 6 bases and J 2 bases; bases outside gene matches: 12. The CDR3 here is CASSSLIAGSQETQYF. The CDR3 region has the DNA TGTGCCAGCAGCTCCCTGATAGCGGGTTCTCAAGAGACCCAGTACTTC.